Following are 26 T cell receptor beta chains from one sample sequenced in a study of blood T cell repertoires in COVID-19 (dated by TCRdb to 2019 to 2021). Libraries came from the immunoSEQ multiplex PCR assay. TCRdb's version of the immuneACCESS table is confined to in-frame rearrangements and falls short of the full clone set. An unresolved V gene accounts for under half of the shortfall where checked; the remainder is of unknown origin. This sample gives approximately 490,000 clones in total; about 88% of them show up just once. 6.5% to 8.5% of the sample is taken by the ten largest. The source material was PBMCs or T cells enriched from blood (not recorded which). The receptors derive from an older woman who had recovered from COVID-19.

In this sample, this clone turned up once. CDR3 nucleotide sequence: TGTGCCAGCAGTTTCGACACGTACAATGAGCAGTTCTTC. Amino acids: CASSFDTYNEQFF. The chain links TRBV12-3 or TRBV12-4 to TRBJ2-1; D uncertain. Trimming took off 3 bases at V and 4 bases at J, with 7 bases between the two ends. CDR3 length: 13 residues.

The chain carries TRBV28 and TRBJ1-5; 8 bases fit TRBD1. CDR3 length equals 15 residues. Looked up from germline, CDR1 is MDHEN and CDR2 is SYDVKM. The V and J ends lost 4 bases and 0 bases, in that order; junction bases with no gene match: 2. The CDR3 region is CASSYGTGSNQPQHF. The CDR3 coding sequence is TGTGCCAGCAGTTACGGGACAGGTAGCAATCAGCCCCAGCATTTT.

The rearrangement links TRBV7-2 to TRBJ2-1; D not resolved. The V gene lost 6 bases and the J gene lost 3 bases, with 12 bases spanning the gap. Germline CDR1 SGHTA, CDR2 FQGNSA. This CDR3 has 14 amino acids. The CDR3 DNA reads as TGTGCCAGCAGACGACGAGGCAACTACAATGAGCAGTTCTTC. Translation: CASRRRGNYNEQFF. The full variable domain, completed using reference TRBV7-2 and TRBJ2-1, is GAGVSQSPSNKVTEKGKDVELRCDPISGHTALYWYRQSLGQGLEFLIYFQGNSAPDKSGLPSDRFSAERTGGSVSTLTIQRTQQEDSAVYLCASRRRGNYNEQFFGPGTRLTVL.

The J gene is TRBJ1-2, the V gene TRBV2, with D unresolved. The germline V gene has CDR1 SNHLY and CDR2 FYNNEI. This CDR3 has 16 residues. The V and J ends lost 4 bases and 0 bases respectively, with 15 bases between them. This CDR3 is CASSVNRNPANYGYTF. DNA for the CDR3: TGTGCCAGCAGTGTCAATCGAAACCCGGCTAACTATGGCTACACCTTC.

The chain couples TRBV5-5 to TRBJ2-2; TRBD1 agrees at 8 bases. Germline V gene lookup returns CDR1 SGHKS and CDR2 YYEKEE (reference sequence). V shed 0 bases, J shed 3 bases, and the junction held 7 bases outside the gene matches. This CDR3 spans 17 amino acids. Here the CDR3 reads CASSLESRQGYTGELFF. In DNA, the CDR3 is TGTGCCAGCAGCTTGGAGTCCCGACAGGGGTACACCGGGGAGCTGTTTTTT.

The rearrangement joins TRBV5-1 to TRBJ2-3, with TRBD1 as a possible D gene (6 bases). Germline V gene lookup returns CDR1 SGHRS and CDR2 YFSETQ. This CDR3 spans 15 amino acids. V gave up 3 bases and J gave up 0 bases, with 11 bases separating them. The CDR3 nucleotides are TGCGCCAGCAGCTCACAGGGTCCCAGCACAGATACGCAGTATTTT. Translation: CASSSQGPSTDTQYF.

This clone was detected ten times or more. V gene TRBV2 combines with J gene TRBJ1-1, with TRBD1 matching over 7 bases. The length of the CDR3 is 13 residues. Germline values: CDR1 SNHLY, CDR2 FYNNEI. After removal of 3 bases from V and 7 bases from J, the junction contained 5 bases not matched to a gene. CDR3 protein: CASSDPDRSEAFF. Here the CDR3 DNA reads TGTGCCAGCAGTGACCCGGACAGGAGTGAAGCTTTCTTT.

This clone was found a few times. The chain uses TRBV18 and TRBJ1-4; D is undetermined. CDR1 and CDR2 (germline): KGHSH, LQKENI. The V and J ends lost 6 bases and 7 bases respectively, with 12 bases between them. CDR3 length equals 13 residues. CDR3 sequence (DNA): TGTGCCAGCTCCGAGACACTGGGTGAAAAACTGTTTTTT. It yields the protein CASSETLGEKLFF.

The chain is built from TRBV2 and TRBJ2-1; TRBD1 matches at 12 bases. V trimming: 4 bases; J trimming: 10 bases; junction bases outside the gene matches: 8. CDR3 length: 15 amino acids. CDR1 and CDR2 from the germline V gene are SNHLY and FYNNEI. The CDR3 loop is CASSVEGQGAGEQFF. In DNA form, the CDR3 reads TGTGCCAGCAGTGTGGAGGGACAGGGGGCTGGGGAGCAGTTCTTC.

The chain recombines TRBV5-4 with TRBJ2-3; D uncertain. Trimming took off 3 bases at V and 0 bases at J, with 5 bases between the two ends. Germline-derived CDR1 and CDR2 are SGHNT and YYREEE (reference sequence). CDR3 length equals 13 residues. CDR3 bases: TGTGCCAGCAGCTCCCTTAGCACAGATACGCAGTATTTT. Its translation: CASSSLSTDTQYF. Supplemented by reference TRBV5-4 and TRBJ2-3, the full variable domain reads ETGVTQSPTHLIKTRGQQVTLRCSSQSGHNTVSWYQQALGQGPQFIFQYYREEENGRGNFPPRFSGLQFPNYSSELNVNALELDDSALYLCASSSLSTDTQYFGPGTRLTVL.

V usage is TRBV5-1 and J usage is TRBJ2-3, with 9 bases identical to TRBD1. With 1 base clipped from V and 4 bases from J, the junction kept 7 bases outside the gene matches. This CDR3 region has 16 residues. CDR1 and CDR2 (germline): SGHRS, YFSETQ. CDR3 protein: CASSLNDRGFPDTQYF. As DNA, the CDR3 is TGCGCCAGCAGCTTGAATGACAGGGGGTTTCCAGATACGCAGTATTTT.

The V gene is TRBV7-2, the J gene TRBJ2-3; 10 nucleotides line up with TRBD1. Germline CDR1 reads SGHTA; CDR2 reads FQGNSA. V gave up 5 bases and J gave up 4 bases; unmatched junction bases: 3. The length of the CDR3 is 14 residues. CDR3 nucleotide sequence: TGTGCCAGCAGCCAGACAGGGGGCTCAGATACGCAGTATTTT. Translating gives CASSQTGGSDTQYF. Full variable domain (outside the CDR3, taken from reference TRBV7-2 and TRBJ2-3): GAGVSQSPSNKVTEKGKDVELRCDPISGHTALYWYRQSLGQGLEFLIYFQGNSAPDKSGLPSDRFSAERTGGSVSTLTIQRTQQEDSAVYLCASSQTGGSDTQYFGPGTRLTVL.

CDR3 DNA: TGTGCCAGCAGCTTAAGGGACAGGGGCCTGATTAACACTGAAGCTTTCTTT. Translating gives CASSLRDRGLINTEAFF. V is TRBV7-2 and J is TRBJ1-1, with 10 bases matching TRBD1. V lost 2 bases, J lost 2 bases, and 8 bases stayed unmatched. Germline lookup yields CDR1 SGHTA and CDR2 FQGNSA. The CDR3 totals 17 residues.

The genes are TRBV10-1 and TRBJ2-2; 7 bases are shared with TRBD1. Germline V gene sequence: CDR1 WNHNN, CDR2 SYGVQD (reference sequence). The CDR3 sequence is 15 residues long. Trimming at V came to 5 bases and at J to 1 base, leaving 4 bases not matched to a gene. CDR3 sequence: CASSYDRVNTGELFF. The CDR3 DNA reads TGCGCCAGCAGTTACGACAGGGTGAACACCGGGGAGCTGTTTTTT.

V is TRBV6-6 and J is TRBJ1-2, with TRBD1 matching over 8 bases. CDR3 length equals 14 residues. V gave up 2 bases and J gave up 4 bases; unmatched junction bases: 3. The germline gives CDR1 MNHNY, CDR2 SVGAGI (reference sequence). The CDR3 loop reads CASSYGQGSYGYTF. The CDR3 region has the DNA TGTGCCAGCAGTTACGGACAGGGTTCCTATGGCTACACCTTC.

Points on this clone: The germline gene is not matched at one end of the junction; a read error may be the cause. In the same sample, other DNA sequences code for this CDR3. The J gene is TRBJ1-2, the V gene TRBV7-8; the match to TRBD1 covers 7 bases. The germline gives CDR1 SGHVS, CDR2 FQNEAQ. CDR3 length: 13 residues. CDR3 amino acids: CASGFDRAYGYTF. For the CDR3, the DNA is TGCGCCAGCGGATTCGACAGGGCCTATGGCTACACCTTC.

The gene calls are TRBV5-4 and TRBJ1-2; 7 bases align to TRBD1. The CDR3 extends over 15 amino acids. V lost 4 bases, J lost 4 bases, and 10 bases stayed unmatched. Germline CDR1 and CDR2: SGHNT and YYREEE (reference sequence). As DNA, the CDR3 is TGTGCCAGCAGCGCCGGGACAGAGGGGCGCTATGGCTACACCTTC. Translation: CASSAGTEGRYGYTF. The variable domain in full, with the rest retrieved from reference TRBV5-4 and TRBJ1-2, is ETGVTQSPTHLIKTRGQQVTLRCSSQSGHNTVSWYQQALGQGPQFIFQYYREEENGRGNFPPRFSGLQFPNYSSELNVNALELDDSALYLCASSAGTEGRYGYTFGSGTRLTVV.

The chain couples TRBV29-1 to TRBJ1-4, with D perhaps TRBD1 (5 bases). CDR3 length: 12 residues. The ends were cut back, 4 bases at V and 5 bases at J, with 8 bases in the middle. Germline V gene lookup returns CDR1 SQVTM and CDR2 ANQGSEA. The CDR3 DNA sequence: TGCAGCGTTGGCCAGGGCAATGAAAAACTGTTTTTT. Encoded protein: CSVGQGNEKLFF.

This chain uses TRBV24-1 with TRBJ1-1; D might be TRBD1 (6 bases). The germline V gene has CDR1 KGHDR and CDR2 SFDVKD. V was cut by 7 bases and J by 3 bases, with 20 bases left in between. This CDR3 has 16 residues. Written as DNA, the CDR3 is TGTGCCACCAGGCCGGCTGGGGGCGCTCTGGACACTGAAGCTTTCTTT. It yields the protein CATRPAGGALDTEAFF.

The genes are TRBV21-1 and TRBJ2-7; the DNA was not compared with TRBD2, the D call given in the table. TRBV21-1 is labeled a pseudogene. There are 16 residues in the CDR3. The CDR3 region has the DNA TGTGCCAGCAGCAAAGGATTCGGGGGGGTCGCCTACGAGCAGTACTTC. Its translation: CASSKGFGGVAYEQYF.

The chain links TRBV7-9 to TRBJ2-7; 8 nucleotides align to TRBD2. V shed 8 bases and J 0 bases; nucleotides not matched to a gene: 9. This CDR3 contains 15 residues. CDR1 and CDR2 (germline): SEHNR, FQNEAQ (reference sequence). The CDR3 nucleotides are TGTGCCAGCGGAGATACGGGGGGGTACTCCTACGAGCAGTACTTC. Residues: CASGDTGGYSYEQYF.

The table lists this clone with a count of one. This chain joins TRBV5-1 and TRBJ1-2; D not certain. The germline CDR1 and CDR2 sequences are SGHRS and YFSETQ. This CDR3 has 15 residues. Trimming took 3 bases from V and 0 from J, leaving 12 bases between them. The CDR3: CASSSGLSTNYGYTF. In nucleotides, the CDR3 is TGCGCCAGCAGCTCCGGACTCTCAACTAACTATGGCTACACCTTC.

V is TRBV7-2 and J is TRBJ2-5, with 8 bases aligning to TRBD2. Germline trimming cut 4 bases from V and 5 bases from J; bases unmatched to any gene: 15. The V gene's germline CDR1 is SGHTA and CDR2 FQGNSA. This CDR3 spans 17 amino acids. Here the CDR3 DNA reads TGTGCCAGCAGCTCCTCGCGGACTAGCTTATACGGGGAGACCCAGTACTTC. Translated: CASSSSRTSLYGETQYF.

The chain couples TRBV5-4 to TRBJ2-2; TRBD1 is a possible D gene (6 bases). Trimming took off 2 bases at V and 6 bases at J, with 14 bases between the two ends. CDR3 length: 15 amino acids. Germline assignment: CDR1 SGHNT and CDR2 YYREEE (reference sequence). The CDR3 region has the DNA TGTGCCAGCAGCTTACCGTCCCAGGGGTCCGGGGAGCTGTTTTTT. Protein sequence: CASSLPSQGSGELFF.

V gene TRBV20-1 combines with J gene TRBJ2-1; 8 nucleotides match TRBD1. The CDR3 spans 11 residues. V shed 8 bases and J 6 bases; nucleotides not matched to a gene: 3. Germline CDR1 reads DFQATT; CDR2 reads SNEGSKA (reference sequence). The CDR3 protein is CSPTGGNEQFF. The CDR3 nucleotides are TGCAGTCCTACAGGGGGCAATGAGCAGTTCTTC.

CDR3 sequence reads: CASSEVASYQPQHF. CDR3 nucleotide sequence: TGTGCCAGCAGTGAAGTAGCGTCCTATCAGCCCCAGCATTTT. The chain has TRBV2 and TRBJ1-5; D unclear. This CDR3 is 14 amino acids long. Germline assignment: CDR1 SNHLY and CDR2 FYNNEI. The ends were cut back, 1 base at V and 5 bases at J, with 9 bases in the middle.